The 23 T cell receptor beta chains below were found in one sample sequenced in a study of CD8 T cells in ankylosing spondylitis (dated by TCRdb to about 2017). Study-wide conclusions, independent of this receptor: A TCR beta motif of fewer than 10 highly homologous amino acid variants appeared characteristic of blood from ankylosing spondylitis patients.

Receptors were amplified or captured by 5' RACE. The run used an Illumina HiSeq 2500. The public sequencing data were trimmed at Q25 with fastp and processed into clonotypes with MiXCR by TCRdb, which kept only in-frame beta chains. Here each entry gathers all rows of one CDR3 protein and keeps the most common genes and DNA. Recorded for this sample are about 220,000 distinct CDR3 sequences; around 19% of them occurred a single time. The ten largest clones capture about 42% of the sample. Their cognate antigens are unknown. The sample comprised blood, either unsorted or a sorted T cell fraction (not recorded which). Receptors originate from a male donor with ankylosing spondylitis.

The chain has TRBV29-1 and TRBJ2-1, with D perhaps assigned TRBD1 or TRBD2 (5 bases each). The CDR3 spans 12 residues. Trimming took 8 bases from V and 8 from J, leaving 16 bases between them. In germline, CDR1 is SQVTM, CDR2 ANQGSEA. CDR3 DNA: TGCAGCAGCCGGGGCCCCTGGGATGAGCAGTTCTTC. It specifies CSSRGPWDEQFF.

This clonotype showed up just a few times. The V call is TRBV6-2 or TRBV6-3, the J call TRBJ1-5; no clear D gene. The CDR3 loop spans 13 amino acids. Germline V gene sequence: CDR1 MNHEY, CDR2 SVGEGT. Trimming shortened V by 3 bases and J by 4 bases, and 7 bases separated the two germline ends. This CDR3 reads CASSYEINQPQHF. CDR3 in DNA: TGTGCCAGCAGTTATGAGATAAATCAGCCCCAGCATTTT.

V gene TRBV7-3 combines with J gene TRBJ2-3, with unresolved D. The CDR3 length is 18 residues. The V end lost 2 bases, the J end lost 7 bases, and 25 bases lay between the germline ends. Germline values: CDR1 SGHTA, CDR2 FQGTGA. The CDR3 DNA is TGTGCCAGCAGCTTAGTGGGCGGAGAAAGCATCCACATAAATACGCAGTATTTT. The encoded protein is CASSLVGGESIHINTQYF.

The sample holds a few counts of this clonotype. This chain joins TRBV2 and TRBJ1-2; 7 bases align to TRBD1. Germline CDR1 and CDR2: SNHLY and FYNNEI. V lost 5 bases and J lost 2; bases outside the gene matches: 8. The CDR3 is 15 amino acids. The CDR3: CASSPPGQENYGYTF. The CDR3 DNA follows: TGTGCCAGCAGTCCCCCTGGACAGGAGAACTATGGCTACACCTTC.

This clonotype was found once. V gene TRBV4-3 combines with J gene TRBJ1-1; perhaps TRBD1 as D (5 bases). The CDR3 runs 14 residues. The ends were cut back, 1 base at V and 5 bases at J, with 11 bases in the middle. Germline V gene lookup returns CDR1 LGHNA and CDR2 YSLEER. The CDR3 spells CASSQGRVGTEAFF. The CDR3 coding sequence is TGCGCCAGCAGCCAAGGCAGGGTGGGAACTGAAGCTTTCTTT.

This clonotype has only a few counts. The chain uses TRBV12-3 or TRBV12-4 and TRBJ2-1, with 7 bases matching TRBD2. After removal of 5 bases from V and 3 bases from J, the junction contained 16 bases not matched to a gene. There are 18 residues in the CDR3. DNA of the CDR3: TGTGCCAGCAGTCCAGAAGGTGGTGCTAGCGGATTCTACAATGAGCAGTTCTTC. Amino acids: CASSPEGGASGFYNEQFF.

V and J are TRBV6-1 and TRBJ1-5; D is ambiguous. The V and J ends lost 5 bases and 3 bases respectively, with 5 bases between them. The CDR3 is 12 amino acids. Germline CDR1 MNHNS, CDR2 SASEGT. CDR3 sequence: CASSSDNQPQHF. The CDR3 bases are TGTGCCAGCAGTAGCGACAATCAGCCCCAGCATTTT.

The chain joins TRBV7-9 to TRBJ2-1, with D unresolved. V was pared by 5 bases and J by 4 bases, with 15 bases between. Germline loops: CDR1 SEHNR, CDR2 FQNEAQ (reference sequence). The CDR3 runs 15 residues. CDR3 coding DNA: TGTGCCAGCAGCCTCCCGCGGATAGGGTACAATGAGCAGTTCTTC. This gives the protein CASSLPRIGYNEQFF.

The V gene is TRBV7-8, the J gene TRBJ2-3, with D tentatively TRBD1 (6 bases). This CDR3 has 14 amino acids. Germline CDR1 reads SGHVS; CDR2 reads FQNEAQ. V dropped 1 base and J dropped 5 bases, with 10 bases sitting between them. The CDR3 protein is CASSLESGVDTQYF. The CDR3 DNA follows: TGTGCCAGCAGCTTAGAGTCAGGGGTAGATACGCAGTATTTT.

This clonotype has a handful of counts. The chain is built from TRBV7-9 and TRBJ1-2, with D perhaps TRBD1 (5 bases). V shed 5 bases and J shed 3 bases, with 19 bases lying between them. CDR3 length: 16 amino acids. Germline V gene data show CDR1 as SEHNR and CDR2 as FQNEAQ (reference sequence). The CDR3 is CASSQSRKQGDYGYTF. The CDR3, as DNA: TGTGCCAGCAGCCAAAGTCGTAAGCAGGGTGACTATGGCTACACCTTC.

This clonotype was counted at least ten times. This chain uses TRBV29-1 with TRBJ2-3, with TRBD2 matching over 9 bases. The CDR3 consists of 14 residues. The V gene end was trimmed by 6 bases and the J gene end by 4 bases; junction bases not matched to a gene: 8. The germline gives CDR1 SQVTM, CDR2 ANQGSEA. The chain's CDR3 is CSVSTGLAADTQYF. The CDR3 coding sequence is TGCAGCGTCTCCACGGGACTAGCAGCAGATACGCAGTATTTT.

A few counts support this clonotype. The V call is TRBV27, the J call TRBJ1-1; D might be TRBD1 (5 bases). This CDR3 spans 14 amino acids. Germline V CDR1 and CDR2: MNHEY, SMNVEV (reference sequence). Deletions cut 6 bases from V and 4 bases from J, with 15 bases between. The CDR3 region is CASSLGIGATEAFF. Written as DNA, the CDR3 is TGTGCCAGCAGCTTGGGGATTGGGGCCACTGAAGCTTTCTTT.

There are a few counts of this clonotype. The chain has TRBV12-3 or TRBV12-4 and TRBJ1-2; D perhaps matches TRBD1 (6 bases). V shed 4 bases and J shed 4 bases, with 13 bases lying between them. The CDR3 extends over 14 amino acids. CDR3 DNA: TGTGCCAGCAGTTGGACAGATTCTACCTATGGCTACACCTTC. Its translation: CASSWTDSTYGYTF.

This clonotype was counted a few times. V is TRBV27 and J is TRBJ1-4; D perhaps matches TRBD1 (6 bases). CDR1 is MNHEY and CDR2 is SMNVEV in the germline V gene (reference sequence). The CDR3 spans 15 residues. V was pared by 5 bases and J by 8 bases, with 18 bases between. The CDR3 region is CASSLAGAPREKLFF. The DNA for the CDR3 is TGTGCCAGCAGTCTCGCGGGGGCCCCAAGGGAAAAACTGTTTTTT.

This clonotype was detected a few times. The chain links TRBV21-1 to TRBJ2-3; TRBD2, as called in the table, went unchecked against the DNA. TRBV21-1 is designated a pseudogene. This CDR3 is 15 amino acids long. CDR3 amino acids: CASSNEEVCTDTQYF. For the CDR3, the DNA is TGTGCCAGCAGTAACGAGGAGGTGTGTACAGATACGCAGTATTTT.

The chain links TRBV28 to TRBJ2-3; 7 bases map to TRBD2. Germline CDR1 reads MDHEN; CDR2 reads SYDVKM. There are 15 residues in the CDR3. The J segment lost 5 bases and the V segment lost 2 bases, leaving 7 bases of the junction unmatched. The CDR3 reads CASSLRSSGEDTQYF. The CDR3 coding sequence is TGTGCCAGCAGTTTAAGGTCTAGCGGTGAAGATACGCAGTATTTT.

This clonotype was seen repeatedly, ten times or more. V and J are TRBV12-3 or TRBV12-4 and TRBJ2-1; 13 bases agree with TRBD2. This CDR3 region has 15 residues. V shed 1 base and J 6 bases; nucleotides not matched to a gene: 0. The CDR3 nucleotides read TGTGCCAGCAGTTTAGGACTAGCGGGGGGCAATGAGCAGTTCTTC. Amino acid sequence: CASSLGLAGGNEQFF.

This clonotype was observed a handful of times. The chain carries TRBV10-3 and TRBJ2-1, with 7 bases aligning to TRBD1. The J segment lost 3 bases and the V segment lost 2 bases, leaving 10 bases of the junction unmatched. Germline CDR1 ENHRY, CDR2 SYGVKD. This CDR3 has 17 residues. CDR3 region: CAISELLRDSSYNEQFF. The DNA of the CDR3 is TGTGCCATCAGTGAGCTCCTCCGGGACAGTAGCTACAATGAGCAGTTCTTC.

This rearrangement joins TRBV10-1 to TRBJ1-5; tentatively, D is TRBD1 (6 bases). V was clipped by 5 bases and J by 6 bases, with 11 bases between them. The CDR3 extends over 13 amino acids. The germline CDR1 and CDR2 sequences are WNHNN and SYGVQD (reference sequence). CDR3: CASSIQGSQPQHF. The CDR3, as DNA: TGCGCCAGCAGTATACAGGGTTCTCAGCCCCAGCATTTT.

This chain connects TRBV6-1 to TRBJ1-3, with 7 bases identical to TRBD1. Germline V gives CDR1 MNHNS, CDR2 SASEGT. The V segment lost 6 bases and the J segment 1 base; nucleotides outside the gene matches: 12. The length of the CDR3 is 17 residues. The CDR3 region is CASSTQHQGVSGNTIYF. As DNA, the CDR3 is TGTGCCAGCAGCACCCAACACCAGGGGGTTTCTGGAAACACCATATATTTT.

In this sample, this clonotype turned up a few times. The CDR3 loop reads CASSLVGPGSMETQYF. In nucleotides, the CDR3 is TGTGCCAGCAGCTTAGTAGGCCCCGGGAGTATGGAGACCCAGTACTTC. This chain uses TRBV7-9 with TRBJ2-5, with D perhaps matching TRBD2 (6 bases). Germline V gene sequence: CDR1 SEHNR, CDR2 FQNEAQ (reference sequence). The CDR3 totals 16 residues. Trimming left V 1 base short and J 5 bases short, with 17 bases between.

This clonotype came up many times. The chain has TRBV12-3 or TRBV12-4 and TRBJ2-6; perhaps TRBD1 as D (5 bases). CDR3 length: 16 residues. V lost 5 bases to trimming and J lost 0 bases, with 11 bases between them. The CDR3 DNA follows: TGTGCCAGCAGTGGAACAGGAAACTCTGGGGCCAACGTCCTGACTTTC. Encoded protein: CASSGTGNSGANVLTF.

The chain uses TRBV3-1 and TRBJ2-6, with D unclear. Per germline, CDR1 LGHDT and CDR2 YNNKEL (reference sequence). The CDR3 runs to 16 residues. V was pared by 1 base and J by 0 bases, with 7 bases between. CDR3 amino acids: CASSQGVYSGANVLTF. As DNA, the CDR3 is TGTGCCAGCAGCCAAGGGGTATACTCTGGGGCCAACGTCCTGACTTTC.